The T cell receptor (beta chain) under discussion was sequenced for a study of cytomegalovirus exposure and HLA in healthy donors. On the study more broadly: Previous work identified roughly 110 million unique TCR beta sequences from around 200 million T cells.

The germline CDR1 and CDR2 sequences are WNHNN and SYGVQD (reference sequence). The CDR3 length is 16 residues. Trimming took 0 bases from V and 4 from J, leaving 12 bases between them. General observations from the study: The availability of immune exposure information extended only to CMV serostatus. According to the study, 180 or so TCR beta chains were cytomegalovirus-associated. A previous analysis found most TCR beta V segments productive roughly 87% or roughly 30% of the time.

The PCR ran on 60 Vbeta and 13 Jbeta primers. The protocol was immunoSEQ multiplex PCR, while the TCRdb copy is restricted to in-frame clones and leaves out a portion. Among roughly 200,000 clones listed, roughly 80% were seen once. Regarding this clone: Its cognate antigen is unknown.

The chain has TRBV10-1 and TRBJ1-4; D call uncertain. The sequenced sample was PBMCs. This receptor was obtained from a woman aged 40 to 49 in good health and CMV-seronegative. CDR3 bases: TGCGCCAGCAGTGAGTCGACGGCGGGAAATAATGAAAAACTGTTTTTT. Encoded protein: CASSESTAGNNEKLFF.